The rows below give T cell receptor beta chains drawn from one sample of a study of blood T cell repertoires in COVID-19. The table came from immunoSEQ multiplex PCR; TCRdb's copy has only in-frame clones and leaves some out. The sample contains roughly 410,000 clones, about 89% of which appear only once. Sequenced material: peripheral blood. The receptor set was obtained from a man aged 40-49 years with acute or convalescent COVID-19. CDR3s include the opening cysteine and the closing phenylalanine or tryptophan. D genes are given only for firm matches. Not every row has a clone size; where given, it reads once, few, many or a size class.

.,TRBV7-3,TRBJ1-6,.,TGTGCCAGCAGTCAGCAGGGGTCGGGTTCACCCCTCCACTTT,CASSQQGSGSPLHF
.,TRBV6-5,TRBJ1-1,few,TGTGCCAGCAGAGTTATGGCCAGAGCGGGCACTGAAGCTTTCTTT,CASRVMARAGTEAFF
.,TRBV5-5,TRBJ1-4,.,TGTGCCAGCAGCTTGTACGGTAATGAAAAACTGTTTTTT,CASSLYGNEKLFF
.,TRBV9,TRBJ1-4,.,TGTGCCAGCGGACTCACCCTGGAAGCAACTAATGAAAAACTGTTTTTT,CASGLTLEATNEKLFF
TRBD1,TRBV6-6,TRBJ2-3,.,TGTGCCAGCAGCAAACTCAGGGGGCAGGGCACAGATACGCAGTATTTT,CASSKLRGQGTDTQYF
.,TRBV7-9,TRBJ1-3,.,TGTGCCAGCAGCTTGGCCCGAGAGGCCGGAAACACCATATATTTT,CASSLAREAGNTIYF
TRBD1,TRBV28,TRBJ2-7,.,TGTGCCAGCACTTCCCGGGACAGGTTCTCCTACGAGCAGTACTTC,CASTSRDRFSYEQYF
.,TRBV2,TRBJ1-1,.,TGTGCCAGCGCCCCCCGGGGGAACACTGAAGCTTTCTTT,CASAPRGNTEAFF
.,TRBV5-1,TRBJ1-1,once,TGCGCCAGCAGCTTTACAGTGAACACTGAAGCTTTCTTT,CASSFTVNTEAFF
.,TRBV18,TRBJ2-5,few,TGTGCCAGCTCACCACGACTAGTCGAGACCCAGTACTTC,CASSPRLVETQYF
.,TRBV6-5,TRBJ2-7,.,TGTGCCAGCAGTTACTCCCCGGCGGGATGGAAGTACTTC,CASSYSPAGWKYF
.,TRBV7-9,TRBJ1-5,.,TGTGCCAGCAGCTTAGGGCCTCAGGGGAAGCCCCAGCATTTT,CASSLGPQGKPQHF
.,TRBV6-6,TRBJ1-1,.,TGTGCCAGCATGCACAGACCGAACACTGAAGCTTTCTTT,CASMHRPNTEAFF
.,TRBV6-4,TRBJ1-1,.,TGTGCCAGCAGGTATAAAAGGGGAGGTGGGAACACTGAAGCTTTCTTT,CASRYKRGGGNTEAFF
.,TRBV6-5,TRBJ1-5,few,TGTGCCAGCAGTTGGGGGGGGTGGAATCAGCCCCAGCATTTT,CASSWGGWNQPQHF
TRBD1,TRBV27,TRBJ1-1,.,TGTGCCAGCAGTGGGTGGACAGGCACTGAAGCTTTCTTT,CASSGWTGTEAFF
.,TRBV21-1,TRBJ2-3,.,TGTGCCAGCCTAGCGGGGTTCACAGATACGCAGTATTTT,CASLAGFTDTQYF
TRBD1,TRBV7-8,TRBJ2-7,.,TGTGCCAGCAGCGCCCGGGACAGGGAGTACGAGCAGTACTTC,CASSARDREYEQYF
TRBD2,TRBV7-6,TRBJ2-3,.,TGTGCCAGCAGCCGTAGCGGGGGGGCCGATATTGTCACAGATACGCAGTATTTT,CASSRSGGADIVTDTQYF
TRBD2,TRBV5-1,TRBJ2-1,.,TGCGCCAGCAGGATCGGCGGGGGTTACAATGAGCAGTTCTTC,CASRIGGGYNEQFF
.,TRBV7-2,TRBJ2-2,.,TGTGCCAGCAGCTTCGGGGGCACCGGGGAGCTGTTTTTT,CASSFGGTGELFF
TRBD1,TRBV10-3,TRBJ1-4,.,TGTGCCATCAGTGAAAACGCTCTGACAGGGGTGCGGGAAAAACTGTTTTTT,CAISENALTGVREKLFF
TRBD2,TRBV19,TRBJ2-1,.,TGTGCCAGTAGTACAAGGACTAGCGGGGGACAGAGGCAGTTCTTC,CASSTRTSGGQRQFF
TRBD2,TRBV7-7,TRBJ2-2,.,TGTGCTAGCAGCTTACGACTAGCGGAGAAAACCGGGGAGCTGTTTTTT,CASSLRLAEKTGELFF
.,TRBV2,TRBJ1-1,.,TGTGCCAGCAGTGCCAGGGGTGACACTGAAGCTTTCTTT,CASSARGDTEAFF
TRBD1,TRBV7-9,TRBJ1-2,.,TGTGCCAGCAGCTTAGCGGGGACAGGGGATGGCTACACCTTC,CASSLAGTGDGYTF